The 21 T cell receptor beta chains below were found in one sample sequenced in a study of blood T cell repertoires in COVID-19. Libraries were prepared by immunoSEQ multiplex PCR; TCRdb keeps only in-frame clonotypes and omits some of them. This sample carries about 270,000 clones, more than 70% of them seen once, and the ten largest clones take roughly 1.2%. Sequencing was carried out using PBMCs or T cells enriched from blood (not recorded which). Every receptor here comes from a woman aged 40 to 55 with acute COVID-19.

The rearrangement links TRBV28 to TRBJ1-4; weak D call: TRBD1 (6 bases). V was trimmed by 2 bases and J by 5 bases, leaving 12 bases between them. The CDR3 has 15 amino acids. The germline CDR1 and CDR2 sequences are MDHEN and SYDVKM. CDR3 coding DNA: TGTGCCAGCAGTTTACCGACAGGCGAGAATGAAAAACTGTTTTTT. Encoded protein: CASSLPTGENEKLFF.

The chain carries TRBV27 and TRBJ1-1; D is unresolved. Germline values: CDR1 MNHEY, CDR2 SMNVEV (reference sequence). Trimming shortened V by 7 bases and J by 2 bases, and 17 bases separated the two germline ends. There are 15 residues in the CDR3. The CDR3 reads CASTQYPEANTEAFF. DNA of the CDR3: TGTGCCAGCACCCAATATCCCGAGGCTAACACTGAAGCTTTCTTT.

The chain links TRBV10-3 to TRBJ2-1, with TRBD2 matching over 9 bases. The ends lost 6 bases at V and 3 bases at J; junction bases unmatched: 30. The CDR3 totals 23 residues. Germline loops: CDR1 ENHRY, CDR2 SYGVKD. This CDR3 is CAISSTGNQRTSDGGLIYNEQFF. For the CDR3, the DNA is TGTGCCATCAGCAGTACAGGGAATCAGAGGACTAGCGATGGAGGTTTAATCTACAATGAGCAGTTCTTC.

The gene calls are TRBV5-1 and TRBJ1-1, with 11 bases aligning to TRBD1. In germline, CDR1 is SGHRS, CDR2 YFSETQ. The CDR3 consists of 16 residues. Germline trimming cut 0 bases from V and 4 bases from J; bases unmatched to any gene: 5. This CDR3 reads CASSLDIGTGGTEAFF. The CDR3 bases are TGCGCCAGCAGCTTGGATATTGGGACAGGGGGCACTGAAGCTTTCTTT. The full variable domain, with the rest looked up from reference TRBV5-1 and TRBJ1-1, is KAGVTQTPRYLIKTRGQQVTLSCSPISGHRSVSWYQQTPGQGLQFLFEYFSETQRNKGNFPGRFSGRQFSNSRSEMNVSTLELGDSALYLCASSLDIGTGGTEAFFGQGTRLTVV.

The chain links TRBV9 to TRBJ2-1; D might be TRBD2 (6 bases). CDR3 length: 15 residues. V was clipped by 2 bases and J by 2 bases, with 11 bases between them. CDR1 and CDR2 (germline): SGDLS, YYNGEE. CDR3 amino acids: CASSVGGIAYNEQFF. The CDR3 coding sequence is TGTGCCAGCAGCGTCGGCGGGATAGCCTACAATGAGCAGTTCTTC.

The CDR3 reads CASSDRGTSTDTQYF. The CDR3 coding sequence is TGTGCCAGCAGTGACAGAGGAACAAGCACAGATACGCAGTATTTT. V usage is TRBV2 and J usage is TRBJ2-3; no firm D call. The CDR3 is 15 residues long. Deletions cut 3 bases from V and 0 bases from J, with 10 bases between. The germline gives CDR1 SNHLY, CDR2 FYNNEI.

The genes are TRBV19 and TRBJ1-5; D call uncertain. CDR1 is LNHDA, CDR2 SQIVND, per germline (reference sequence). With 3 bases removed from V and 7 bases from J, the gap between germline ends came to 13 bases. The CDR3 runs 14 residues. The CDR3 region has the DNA TGTGCCAGTAGTATGGAACCGGGTGGGCAGCCCCAGCATTTT. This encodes CASSMEPGGQPQHF.

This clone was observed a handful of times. CDR3 bases: TGTGCCATCCTGGAGGACCCCTACAATGAGCAGTTCTTC. It translates to CAILEDPYNEQFF. The chain uses TRBV10-3 and TRBJ2-1, with TRBD2 as a possible D gene (5 bases). Germline V CDR1 and CDR2: ENHRY, SYGVKD. CDR3 length: 13 amino acids. The ends were cut back, 8 bases at V and 2 bases at J, with 10 bases in the middle.

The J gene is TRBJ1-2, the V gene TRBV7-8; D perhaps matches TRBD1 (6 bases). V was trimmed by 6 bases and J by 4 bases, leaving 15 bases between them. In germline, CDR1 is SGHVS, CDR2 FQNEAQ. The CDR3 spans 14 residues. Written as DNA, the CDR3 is TGTGCCAGCAGAACCCAGGGGATTGGCTATGGCTACACCTTC. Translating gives CASRTQGIGYGYTF.

CDR3 in DNA: TGTGCCAGCAGCTGGACAGCCCTTAGCTCCTATAATTCACCCCTCCACTTT. Its translation is CASSWTALSSYNSPLHF. This sequence joins TRBV5-4 and TRBJ1-6, with D possibly being TRBD1 (6 bases). V gave up 3 bases and J gave up 0 bases, with 13 bases separating them. The CDR3 length is 17 residues. Germline-derived CDR1 and CDR2 are SGHNT and YYREEE (reference sequence).

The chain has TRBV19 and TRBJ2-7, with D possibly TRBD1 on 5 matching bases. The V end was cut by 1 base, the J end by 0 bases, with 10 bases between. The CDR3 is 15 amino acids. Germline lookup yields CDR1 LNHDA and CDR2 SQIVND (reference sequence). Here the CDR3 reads CASSIVATASYEQYF. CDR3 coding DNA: TGTGCCAGTAGTATAGTCGCGACAGCCTCCTACGAGCAGTACTTC.

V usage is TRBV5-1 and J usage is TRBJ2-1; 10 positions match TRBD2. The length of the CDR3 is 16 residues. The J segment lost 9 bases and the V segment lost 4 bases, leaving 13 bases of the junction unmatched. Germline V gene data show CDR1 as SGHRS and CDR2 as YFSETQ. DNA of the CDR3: TGCGCCAGCAGCCCATTGAGCGGGAGGGCCGGTAGTGAGCAGTTCTTC. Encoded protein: CASSPLSGRAGSEQFF.

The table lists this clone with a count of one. CDR3 bases: TGTGCCAGCAGCTTACGACAGGGCCAAGAGACCCAGTACTTC. Translated, it gives CASSLRQGQETQYF. The V call is TRBV11-3, the J call TRBJ2-5, with 7 nucleotides matching TRBD1. The CDR3 runs 14 residues. The ends lost 2 bases at V and 1 base at J; junction bases unmatched: 1. CDR1 and CDR2 (germline): SGHNT, YENEEA.

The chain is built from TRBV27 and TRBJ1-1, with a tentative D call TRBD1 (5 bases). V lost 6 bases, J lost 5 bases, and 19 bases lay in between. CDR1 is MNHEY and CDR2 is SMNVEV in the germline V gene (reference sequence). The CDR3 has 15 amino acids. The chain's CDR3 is CASRVLWGRWTEAFF. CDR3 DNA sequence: TGTGCCAGCAGAGTCCTTTGGGGCAGGTGGACTGAAGCTTTCTTT.

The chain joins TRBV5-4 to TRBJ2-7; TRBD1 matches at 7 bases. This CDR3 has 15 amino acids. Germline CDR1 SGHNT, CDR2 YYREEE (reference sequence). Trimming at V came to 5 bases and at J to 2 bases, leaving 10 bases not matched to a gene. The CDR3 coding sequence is TGTGCCAGCAGTCCGGTCGGGACAGCCACCTACGAGCAGTACTTC. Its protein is CASSPVGTATYEQYF.

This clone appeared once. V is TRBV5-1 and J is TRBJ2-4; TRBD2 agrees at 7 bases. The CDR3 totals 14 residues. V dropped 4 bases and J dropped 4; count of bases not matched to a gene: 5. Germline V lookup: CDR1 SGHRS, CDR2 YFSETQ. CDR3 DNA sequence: TGCGCCAGCAGCCGGGAGGCAGGTAAAAACATTCAGTACTTC. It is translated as CASSREAGKNIQYF.

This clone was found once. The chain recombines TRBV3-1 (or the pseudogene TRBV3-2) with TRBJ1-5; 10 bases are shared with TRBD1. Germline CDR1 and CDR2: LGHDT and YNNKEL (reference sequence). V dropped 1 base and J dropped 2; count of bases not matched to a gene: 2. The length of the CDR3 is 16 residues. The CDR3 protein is CASSQGGTGGNQPQHF. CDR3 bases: TGTGCCAGCAGCCAAGGTGGGACAGGGGGCAATCAGCCCCAGCATTTT.

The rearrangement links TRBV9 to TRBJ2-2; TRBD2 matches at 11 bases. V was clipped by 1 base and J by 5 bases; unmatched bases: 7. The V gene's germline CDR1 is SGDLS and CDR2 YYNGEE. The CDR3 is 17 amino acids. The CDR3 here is CASSVPRASGRTGELFF. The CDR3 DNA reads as TGTGCCAGCAGCGTACCACGGGCTAGCGGGAGGACCGGGGAGCTGTTTTTT.

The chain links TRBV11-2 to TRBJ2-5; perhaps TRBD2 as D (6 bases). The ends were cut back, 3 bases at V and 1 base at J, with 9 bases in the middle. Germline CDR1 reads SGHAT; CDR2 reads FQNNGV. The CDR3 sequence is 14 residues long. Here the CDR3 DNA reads TGTGCCAGCAGCTTGTGGGGGGTCCAAGAGACCCAGTACTTC. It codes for CASSLWGVQETQYF.

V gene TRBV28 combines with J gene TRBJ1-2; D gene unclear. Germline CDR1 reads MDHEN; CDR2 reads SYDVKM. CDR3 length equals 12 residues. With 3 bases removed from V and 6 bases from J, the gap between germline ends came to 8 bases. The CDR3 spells CASSFGRNGYTF. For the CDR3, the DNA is TGTGCCAGCAGTTTCGGGAGAAATGGCTACACCTTC.

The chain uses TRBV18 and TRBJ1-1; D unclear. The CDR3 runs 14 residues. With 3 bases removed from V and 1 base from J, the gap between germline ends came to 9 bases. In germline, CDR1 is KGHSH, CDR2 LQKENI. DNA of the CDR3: TGTGCCAGCTCACCCGGACTGACGAACACTGAAGCTTTCTTT. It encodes CASSPGLTNTEAFF.